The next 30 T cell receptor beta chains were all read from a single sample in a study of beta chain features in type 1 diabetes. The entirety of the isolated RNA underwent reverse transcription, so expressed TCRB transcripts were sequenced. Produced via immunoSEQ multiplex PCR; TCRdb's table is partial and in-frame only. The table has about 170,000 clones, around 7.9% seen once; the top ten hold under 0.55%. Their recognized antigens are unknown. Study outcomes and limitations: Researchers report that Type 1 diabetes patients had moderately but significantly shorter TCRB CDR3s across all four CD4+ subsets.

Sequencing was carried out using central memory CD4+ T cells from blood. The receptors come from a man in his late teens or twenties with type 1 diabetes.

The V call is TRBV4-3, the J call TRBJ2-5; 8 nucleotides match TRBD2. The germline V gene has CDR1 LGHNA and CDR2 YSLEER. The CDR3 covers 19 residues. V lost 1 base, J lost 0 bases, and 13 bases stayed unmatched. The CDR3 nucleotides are TGCGCCAGCAGCCAAGCGACCCTAAGCGGGGGCCCCTACCAAGAGACCCAGTACTTC. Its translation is CASSQATLSGGPYQETQYF.

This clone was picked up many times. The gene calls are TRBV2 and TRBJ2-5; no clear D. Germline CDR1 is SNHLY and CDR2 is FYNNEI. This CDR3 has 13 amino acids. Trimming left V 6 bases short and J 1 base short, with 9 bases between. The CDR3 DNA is TGTGCCAGCAGACGACTTCCCCAAGAGACCCAGTACTTC. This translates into CASRRLPQETQYF.

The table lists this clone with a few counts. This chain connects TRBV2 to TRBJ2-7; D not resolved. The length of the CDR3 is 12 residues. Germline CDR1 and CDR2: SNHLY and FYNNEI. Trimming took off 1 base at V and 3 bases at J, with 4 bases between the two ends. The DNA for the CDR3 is TGTGCCAGCAGTGAAGGTCACTACGAGCAGTACTTC. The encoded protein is CASSEGHYEQYF.

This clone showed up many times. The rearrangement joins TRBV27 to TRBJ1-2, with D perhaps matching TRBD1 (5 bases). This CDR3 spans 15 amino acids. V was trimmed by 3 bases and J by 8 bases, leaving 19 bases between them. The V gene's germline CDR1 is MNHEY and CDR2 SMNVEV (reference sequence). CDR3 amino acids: CASSFAGRAIEGYTF. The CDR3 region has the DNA TGTGCCAGCAGTTTTGCGGGGCGGGCTATTGAAGGCTACACCTTC.

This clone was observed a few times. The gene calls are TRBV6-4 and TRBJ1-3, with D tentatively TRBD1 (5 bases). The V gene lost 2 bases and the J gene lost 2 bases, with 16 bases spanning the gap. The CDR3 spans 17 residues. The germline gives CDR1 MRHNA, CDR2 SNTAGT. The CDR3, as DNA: TGTGCCAGCAGTGACGGTTATTGGACAATCACTGGAAACACCATATATTTT. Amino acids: CASSDGYWTITGNTIYF.

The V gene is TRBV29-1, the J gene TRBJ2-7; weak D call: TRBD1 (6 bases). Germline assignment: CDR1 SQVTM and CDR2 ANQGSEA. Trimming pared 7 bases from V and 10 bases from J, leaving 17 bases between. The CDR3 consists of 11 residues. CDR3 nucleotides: TGCAGCGCCCGCCAAGACAGGACTCAGTACTTC. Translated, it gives CSARQDRTQYF.

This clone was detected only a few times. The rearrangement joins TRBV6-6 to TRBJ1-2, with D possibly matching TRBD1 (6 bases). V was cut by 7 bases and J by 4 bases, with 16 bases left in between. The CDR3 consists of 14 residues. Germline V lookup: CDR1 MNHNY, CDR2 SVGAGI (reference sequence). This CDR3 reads CASTREGGLYGYTF. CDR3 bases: TGTGCCAGCACCAGGGAGGGGGGCCTCTATGGCTACACCTTC.

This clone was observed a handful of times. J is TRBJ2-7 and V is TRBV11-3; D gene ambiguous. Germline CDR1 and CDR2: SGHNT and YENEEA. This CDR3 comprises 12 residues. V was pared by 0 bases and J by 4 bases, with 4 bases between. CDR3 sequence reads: CASSLDSYEQYF. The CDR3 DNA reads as TGTGCCAGCAGCTTAGACAGTTACGAGCAGTACTTC.

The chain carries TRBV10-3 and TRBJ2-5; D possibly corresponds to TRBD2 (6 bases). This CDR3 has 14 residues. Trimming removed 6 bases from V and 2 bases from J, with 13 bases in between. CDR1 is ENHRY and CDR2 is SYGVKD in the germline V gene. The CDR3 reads CAISRGEPQETQYF. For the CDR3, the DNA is TGTGCCATCAGCCGCGGGGAACCTCAAGAGACCCAGTACTTC.

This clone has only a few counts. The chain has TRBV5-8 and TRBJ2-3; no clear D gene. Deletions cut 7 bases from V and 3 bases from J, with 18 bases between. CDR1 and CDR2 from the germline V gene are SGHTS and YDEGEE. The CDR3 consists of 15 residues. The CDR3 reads CASASGGRVTDTQYF. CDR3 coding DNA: TGTGCCAGCGCTTCTGGTGGTCGAGTTACAGATACGCAGTATTTT.

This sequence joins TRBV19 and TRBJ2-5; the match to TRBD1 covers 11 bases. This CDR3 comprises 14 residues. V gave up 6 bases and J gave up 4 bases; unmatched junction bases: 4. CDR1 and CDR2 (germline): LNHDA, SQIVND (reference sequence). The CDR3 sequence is CASRDRGRGETQYF. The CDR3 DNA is TGTGCCAGTAGGGACAGGGGGCGCGGAGAGACCCAGTACTTC.

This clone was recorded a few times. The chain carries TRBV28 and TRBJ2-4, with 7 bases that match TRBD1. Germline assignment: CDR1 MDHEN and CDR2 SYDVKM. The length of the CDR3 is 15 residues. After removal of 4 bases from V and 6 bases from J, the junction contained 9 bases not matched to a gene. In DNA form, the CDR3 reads TGTGCCAGCAGTTCCCCGACAGGGAATGGAAACATTCAGTACTTC. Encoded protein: CASSSPTGNGNIQYF.

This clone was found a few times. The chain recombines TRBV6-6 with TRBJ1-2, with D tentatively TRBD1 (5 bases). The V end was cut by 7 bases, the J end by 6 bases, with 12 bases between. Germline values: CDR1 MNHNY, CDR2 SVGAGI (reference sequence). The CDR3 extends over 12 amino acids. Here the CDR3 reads CASNTPGNGYTF. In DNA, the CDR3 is TGTGCCAGCAACACCCCAGGGAATGGCTACACCTTC.

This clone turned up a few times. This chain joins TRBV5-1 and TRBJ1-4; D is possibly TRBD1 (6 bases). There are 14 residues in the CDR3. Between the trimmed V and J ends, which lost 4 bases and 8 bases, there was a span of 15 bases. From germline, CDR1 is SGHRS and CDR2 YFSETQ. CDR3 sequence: CASSVGQRKEKLFF. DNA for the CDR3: TGCGCCAGCAGCGTAGGACAGAGGAAAGAAAAACTGTTTTTT.

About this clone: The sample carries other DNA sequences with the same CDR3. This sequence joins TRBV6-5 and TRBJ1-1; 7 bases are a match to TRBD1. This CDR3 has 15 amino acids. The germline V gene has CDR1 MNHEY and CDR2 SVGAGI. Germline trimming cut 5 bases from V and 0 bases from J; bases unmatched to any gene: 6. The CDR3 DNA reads TGTGCCAGCAGTCCCGGACAGGACCTGAACACTGAAGCTTTCTTT. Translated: CASSPGQDLNTEAFF.

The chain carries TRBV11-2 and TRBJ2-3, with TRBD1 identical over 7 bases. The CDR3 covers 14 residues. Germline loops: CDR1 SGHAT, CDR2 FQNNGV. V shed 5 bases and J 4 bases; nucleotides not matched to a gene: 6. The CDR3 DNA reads TGTGCCAGCAGCGTGACAGGGAGCTCAGATACGCAGTATTTT. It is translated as CASSVTGSSDTQYF.

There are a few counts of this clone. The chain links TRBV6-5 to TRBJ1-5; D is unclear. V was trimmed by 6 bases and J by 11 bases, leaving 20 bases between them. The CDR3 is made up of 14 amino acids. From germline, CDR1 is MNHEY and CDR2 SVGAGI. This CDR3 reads CASSPGRASRAQHF. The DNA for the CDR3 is TGTGCCAGCAGCCCCGGGAGGGCTTCGAGGGCCCAGCATTTT.

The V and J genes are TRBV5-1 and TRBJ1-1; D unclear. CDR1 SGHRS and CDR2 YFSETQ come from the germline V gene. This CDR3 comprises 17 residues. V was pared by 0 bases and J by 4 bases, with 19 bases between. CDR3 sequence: CASSLGGSAPLTTEAFF. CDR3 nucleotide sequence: TGCGCCAGCAGCTTGGGAGGGTCGGCACCCCTAACCACTGAAGCTTTCTTT.

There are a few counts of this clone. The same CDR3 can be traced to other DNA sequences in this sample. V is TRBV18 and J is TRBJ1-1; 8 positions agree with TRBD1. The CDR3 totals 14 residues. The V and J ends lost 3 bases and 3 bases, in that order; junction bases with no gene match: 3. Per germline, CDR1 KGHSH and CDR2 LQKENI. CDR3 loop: CASSPGGQDTEAFF. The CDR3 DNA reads TGTGCCAGCTCACCTGGGGGACAGGACACTGAAGCTTTCTTT.

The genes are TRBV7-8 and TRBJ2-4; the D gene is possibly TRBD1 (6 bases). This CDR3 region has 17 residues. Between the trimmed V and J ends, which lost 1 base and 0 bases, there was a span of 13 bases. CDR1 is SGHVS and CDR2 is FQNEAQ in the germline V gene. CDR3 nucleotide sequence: TGTGCCAGCAGCTTAGAGACAGGCCTTCTAGCCAAAAACATTCAGTACTTC. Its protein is CASSLETGLLAKNIQYF.

The CDR3 protein is CASSDQGLARNEQFF. CDR3 DNA sequence: TGTGCCAGCAGTGACCAGGGACTAGCGAGGAATGAGCAGTTCTTC. The V call is TRBV25-1, the J call TRBJ2-1; 10 nucleotides match TRBD2. J was trimmed by 7 bases and V by 3 bases; bases with no gene match: 6. The germline CDR1 and CDR2 sequences are MGHDK and SYGVNS. CDR3 size: 15 residues.

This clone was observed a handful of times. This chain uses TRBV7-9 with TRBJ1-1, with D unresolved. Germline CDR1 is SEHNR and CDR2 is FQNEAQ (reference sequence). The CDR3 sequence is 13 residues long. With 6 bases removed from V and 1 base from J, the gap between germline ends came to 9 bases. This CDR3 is CASREGGNTEAFF. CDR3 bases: TGTGCCAGCAGAGAGGGCGGGAACACTGAAGCTTTCTTT.

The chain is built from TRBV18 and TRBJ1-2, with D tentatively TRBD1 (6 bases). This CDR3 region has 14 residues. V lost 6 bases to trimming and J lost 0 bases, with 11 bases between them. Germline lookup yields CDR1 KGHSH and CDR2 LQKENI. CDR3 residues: CASSPNRANYGYTF. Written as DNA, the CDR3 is TGTGCCAGCTCGCCTAACAGGGCTAACTATGGCTACACCTTC. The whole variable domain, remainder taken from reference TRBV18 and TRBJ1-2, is NAGVMQNPRHLVRRRGQEARLRCSPMKGHSHVYWYRQLPEEGLKFMVYLQKENIIDESGMPKERFSAEFPKEGPSILRIQQVVRGDSAAYFCASSPNRANYGYTFGSGTRLTVV.

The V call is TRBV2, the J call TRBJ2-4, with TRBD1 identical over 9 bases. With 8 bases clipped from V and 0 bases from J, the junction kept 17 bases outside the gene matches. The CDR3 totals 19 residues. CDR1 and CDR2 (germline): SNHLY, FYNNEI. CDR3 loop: CASRDRVFSAYLAKNIQYF. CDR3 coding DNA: TGTGCCAGCCGGGACAGGGTCTTTTCCGCCTACCTAGCCAAAAACATTCAGTACTTC.

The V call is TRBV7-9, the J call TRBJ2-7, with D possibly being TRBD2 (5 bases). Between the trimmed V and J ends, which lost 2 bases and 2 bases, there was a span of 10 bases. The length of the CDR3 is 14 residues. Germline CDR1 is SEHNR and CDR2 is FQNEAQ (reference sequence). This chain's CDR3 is CASSLMDGTYEQYF. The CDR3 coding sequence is TGTGCCAGCAGCTTAATGGACGGGACCTACGAGCAGTACTTC.

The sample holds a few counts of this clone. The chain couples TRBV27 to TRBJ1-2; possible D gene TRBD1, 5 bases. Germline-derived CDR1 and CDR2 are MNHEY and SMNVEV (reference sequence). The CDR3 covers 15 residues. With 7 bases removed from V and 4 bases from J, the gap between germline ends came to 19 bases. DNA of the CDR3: TGTGCCAGCACCCGGAGTCCCCAGGGTACCTATGGCTACACCTTC. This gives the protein CASTRSPQGTYGYTF.

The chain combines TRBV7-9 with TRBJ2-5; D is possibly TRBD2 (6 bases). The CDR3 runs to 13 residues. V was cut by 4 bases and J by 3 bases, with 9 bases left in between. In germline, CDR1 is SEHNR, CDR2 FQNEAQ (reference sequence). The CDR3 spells CASSSPGEETQYF. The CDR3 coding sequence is TGTGCCAGCAGCTCCCCGGGGGAAGAGACCCAGTACTTC.

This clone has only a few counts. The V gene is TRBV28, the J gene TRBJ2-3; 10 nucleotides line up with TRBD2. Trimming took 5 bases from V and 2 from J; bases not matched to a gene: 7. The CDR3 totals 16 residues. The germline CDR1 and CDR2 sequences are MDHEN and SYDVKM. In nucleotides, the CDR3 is TGTGCCAGCAGTCAACCTAGCGGGGGAACCACAGATACGCAGTATTTT. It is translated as CASSQPSGGTTDTQYF.

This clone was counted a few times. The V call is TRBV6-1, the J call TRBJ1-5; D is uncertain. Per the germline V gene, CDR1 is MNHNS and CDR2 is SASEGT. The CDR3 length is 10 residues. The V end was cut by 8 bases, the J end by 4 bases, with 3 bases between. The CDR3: CASSNQPQHF. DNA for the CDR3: TGTGCCAGCTCTAATCAGCCCCAGCATTTT.

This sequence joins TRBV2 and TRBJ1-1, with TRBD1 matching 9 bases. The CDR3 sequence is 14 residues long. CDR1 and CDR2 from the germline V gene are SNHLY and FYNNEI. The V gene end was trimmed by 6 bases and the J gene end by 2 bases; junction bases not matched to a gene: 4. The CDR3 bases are TGTGCCAGCAGCTTACAGGGGGCCAACACTGAAGCTTTCTTT. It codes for CASSLQGANTEAFF.